This section outlines one T cell receptor beta chain sequence together with its context. Unstimulated Tregs (CD4+CD25+CD127-) and CD4+CD25- non-Tregs were sorted from PBMCs. The data were taken from a study of Tregs in tolerant kidney transplant recipients. Here immunoSEQ multiplex PCR was the method, and the copy in TCRdb shows in-frame clones only, minus some. The sample records tens of thousands of clones, roughly 84% being singletons. The CDR3 loop spans 16 amino acids. Germline V gives CDR1 SEHNR, CDR2 FQNEAQ (reference sequence). Trimming left V 3 bases short and J 5 bases short, with 17 bases between.

Sequencing was performed on CD4+ T cells from blood. This clonotype originated in a human donor in good health. The chain recombines TRBV7-9 with TRBJ2-1; D possibly matches TRBD1 or TRBD2 (5 bases each). The CDR3 reads CASSFPGPSRDNEQFF. DNA for the CDR3: TGTGCCAGCAGCTTTCCGGGGCCTAGCCGAGACAATGAGCAGTTCTTC.